The sequence of this TCR beta chain was determined in a study of identical twins. The V and J ends lost 5 bases and 4 bases, in that order; junction bases with no gene match: 17. This CDR3 is built from 18 residues. Per germline, CDR1 SGHAT and CDR2 FQNNGV. One entry per CDR3 protein results from TCRdb running MiXCR on the 5' RACE reads. The profile shows around 490,000 distinct CDR3 sequences, roughly 13% of them singletons. These data were also reused for a study on yellow fever vaccine responses in identical twins.

The receptor was derived from a woman younger than 30 in good health. The sample consisted of CD4+ T cells sorted from blood. J is TRBJ2-5 and V is TRBV11-2, with TRBD1 matching over 9 bases. As DNA, the CDR3 is TGTGCCAGCAGCCTAAAGGGGGCCTCGCTGACAGGGGGAGAGACCCAGTACTTC. Translated, it gives CASSLKGASLTGGETQYF.